Many counts were recorded for the clone carrying this T cell receptor beta chain. Its target is not known. MiXCR, run by TCRdb on the 5' RACE reads, gives a single entry per CDR3 protein. This sample carries approximately 690,000 distinct CDR3 sequences, 5.5% to 6.5% of them seen once, and the ten largest clones take about 2%. These data belong to a study of identical twins. Study-level points and caveats: Excess low generation probability was seen in twin-shared out-of-frame alpha sequences. There were fewer insertions in abundant cord blood beta clonotypes, but memory repertoires showed no such pattern. Zero-insertion analyses might be partly confounded by invariant T cells like MAIT and iNKT.

Donors were all healthy Caucasians. The CDR3 consists of 12 residues. The germline CDR1 and CDR2 sequences are KGHDR and SFDVKD. V was pared by 2 bases and J by 5 bases, with 3 bases between. The sequence came from a man between 18 and 35 years old in good health. The specimen sequenced was naive T cells sorted from blood. The chain combines TRBV24-1 with TRBJ1-5; unclear D gene. CDR3 coding DNA: TGTGCCACCAGTGATTCCTATCAGCCCCAGCATTTT. It codes for CATSDSYQPQHF.